This TCR beta chain was sequenced for a study of blood T cells in healthy people across ages. The overall study: Capture via template switching afforded approximately one barcoded beta molecule per two T cells.

Per the germline V gene, CDR1 is SGHTA and CDR2 is FQGNSA. The length of the CDR3 is 14 residues. Primers used in a second PCR of about 7 to 12 cycles were a sample-barcoded 5' primer and a J-beta primer mix. With 12 random nucleotides, a template-switch adaptor tagged each individual cDNA molecule. Using its own MiXCR run on the 5' RACE reads, TCRdb lists one record per CDR3 protein. Counted here are a few hundred thousand distinct CDR3 sequences, more than 45% occurring once; the ten biggest clones make up around 53%. A remark on this clonotype: Its specificity is not known. At one end, the junction sequence differs from germline, possibly due to a read error.

Overall study findings and caveats: The CMV status of each donor remained undetermined, and this could have confounded shifts in expanded clonotypes. The recorded TCR beta diversity per million T cells decreased in a roughly linear manner with age.

The sequence was obtained from a man aged 60-69 years in good health. This chain links TRBV7-2 with TRBJ2-3, with 9 bases identical to TRBD1. The specimen sequenced was blood. CDR3 amino acids: CAGSLDRGADTQYF. For the CDR3, the DNA is TGTGCCGGCAGCCTGGACAGGGGCGCAGATACGCAGTATTTT.